These 24 T cell receptor beta chains share one sample of origin, sequenced in a study of blood T cell repertoires in COVID-19. Clones were read by immunoSEQ multiplex PCR, and TCRdb kept only the in-frame ones, dropping some. The sample has around 260,000 clones, 80% to 95% seen once; the top ten hold approximately 2.6%. The sequenced material came from peripheral blood. The receptors originated from a person between 18 and 35 years old with COVID-19, enrolled during active disease.

The chain couples TRBV27 to TRBJ1-2; D possibly corresponds to TRBD1 (5 bases). CDR1 is MNHEY and CDR2 is SMNVEV in the germline V gene (reference sequence). The V end lost 0 bases, the J end lost 4 bases, and 9 bases lay between the germline ends. The CDR3 totals 14 residues. In DNA, the CDR3 is TGTGCCAGCAGTTTATCGAGGGACTTCTATGGCTACACCTTC. It is translated as CASSLSRDFYGYTF.

This clone was detected once. This chain joins TRBV15 and TRBJ2-7; 14 positions match TRBD2. V was clipped by 0 bases and J by 0 bases; unmatched bases: 4. This CDR3 spans 18 amino acids. Germline loops: CDR1 LNHNV, CDR2 YYDKDF (reference sequence). The CDR3 sequence is CATSRDWGTSGSSYEQYF. CDR3 in DNA: TGTGCCACCAGCAGAGATTGGGGGACTAGCGGGAGCTCCTACGAGCAGTACTTC. Supplemented by reference TRBV15 and TRBJ2-7, the full variable domain reads DAMVIQNPRYQVTQFGKPVTLSCSQTLNHNVMYWYQQKSSQAPKLLFHYYDKDFNNEADTPDNFQSRRPNTSFCFLDIRSPGLGDTAMYLCATSRDWGTSGSSYEQYFGPGTRLTVT.

The V gene is TRBV12-5, the J gene TRBJ2-5, with 8 bases aligning to TRBD2. CDR1 is LGHNT and CDR2 is FRNRAP in the germline V gene. V shed 0 bases, J shed 3 bases, and the junction held 6 bases outside the gene matches. This CDR3 is built from 16 residues. CDR3 amino acids: CASGLVPREGKETQYF. The CDR3 DNA sequence: TGTGCTAGTGGTTTGGTACCCCGGGAGGGGAAAGAGACCCAGTACTTC.

The V call is TRBV4-2, the J call TRBJ2-7; TRBD2 is a possible D gene (6 bases). CDR1 is LGHNA and CDR2 is YNFKEQ in the germline V gene. This CDR3 is built from 15 residues. With 1 base removed from V and 3 bases from J, the gap between germline ends came to 13 bases. This CDR3 reads CASSQARGIDYEQYF. The CDR3 DNA reads as TGTGCCAGCAGCCAAGCACGGGGGATAGACTACGAGCAGTACTTC.

This rearrangement joins TRBV9 to TRBJ2-4, with TRBD2 identical over 7 bases. The CDR3 covers 12 residues. J gave up 8 bases and V 4 bases, and 3 bases lay outside the gene matches. CDR1 SGDLS and CDR2 YYNGEE come from the germline V gene. CDR3 coding DNA: TGTGCCAGCAGCCCAGGACTAGACATTCAGTACTTC. This encodes CASSPGLDIQYF.

V usage is TRBV7-9 and J usage is TRBJ2-2, with a tentative D call TRBD2 (6 bases). The CDR3 has 14 amino acids. V was trimmed by 4 bases and J by 4 bases, leaving 10 bases between them. Germline-derived CDR1 and CDR2 are SEHNR and FQNEAQ (reference sequence). The CDR3 is CASSSLGGTGELFF. DNA of the CDR3: TGTGCCAGCAGCTCGCTGGGGGGCACCGGGGAGCTGTTTTTT.

The gene calls are TRBV4-3 and TRBJ2-2, with a possible D match to TRBD2 (6 bases). The germline V gene encodes CDR1 LGHNA and CDR2 YSLEER. CDR3 length: 16 amino acids. Trimming removed 4 bases from V and 2 bases from J, with 14 bases in between. The CDR3 protein is CASSLSGTLNTGELFF. CDR3 in DNA: TGCGCCAGCAGCCTCTCGGGGACTTTAAACACCGGGGAGCTGTTTTTT.

The rearrangement links TRBV5-1 to TRBJ2-3; 7 bases match TRBD2. Germline V gene data show CDR1 as SGHRS and CDR2 as YFSETQ. The trim removed 4 bases at V and 5 bases at J, leaving 7 bases unmatched. The CDR3 has 14 amino acids. The CDR3 loop is CASSPGGGEDTQYF. CDR3 nucleotides: TGCGCCAGCAGCCCCGGCGGGGGAGAAGATACGCAGTATTTT. Full variable domain (rest looked up from reference TRBV5-1 and TRBJ2-3): KAGVTQTPRYLIKTRGQQVTLSCSPISGHRSVSWYQQTPGQGLQFLFEYFSETQRNKGNFPGRFSGRQFSNSRSEMNVSTLELGDSALYLCASSPGGGEDTQYFGPGTRLTVL.

V usage is TRBV7-9 and J usage is TRBJ1-2; D is perhaps TRBD1 (6 bases). Germline CDR1 reads SEHNR; CDR2 reads FQNEAQ (reference sequence). Trimming took 5 bases from V and 5 from J, leaving 27 bases between them. This CDR3 spans 18 amino acids. CDR3 amino acids: CASSPPPGGGIGAYGYTF. DNA of the CDR3: TGTGCCAGCAGCCCCCCGCCGGGGGGCGGTATAGGGGCTTATGGCTACACCTTC.

This chain joins TRBV4-3 and TRBJ1-4; D not certain. This CDR3 comprises 15 residues. The V end was cut by 2 bases, the J end by 8 bases, with 15 bases between. Germline CDR1 is LGHNA and CDR2 is YSLEER. The CDR3 DNA sequence: TGCGCCAGCAGCCAATTCGGTGGGCTTGCGGAAAAACTGTTTTTT. The encoded protein is CASSQFGGLAEKLFF.

The chain carries TRBV7-9 and TRBJ1-4, with D maybe TRBD1 (6 bases). V lost 2 bases and J 8 bases, leaving 12 bases between the germline ends. CDR1 is SEHNR and CDR2 is FQNEAQ in the germline V gene (reference sequence). This CDR3 spans 14 amino acids. The CDR3 region is CASSLQGPGEKLFF. Written as DNA, the CDR3 is TGTGCCAGCAGCTTACAGGGGCCTGGGGAAAAACTGTTTTTT.

The V call is TRBV6-4, the J call TRBJ2-1; 12 bases agree with TRBD2. Trimming at V came to 2 bases and at J to 3 bases, leaving 2 bases not matched to a gene. CDR1 MRHNA and CDR2 SNTAGT come from the germline V gene. This CDR3 is 16 amino acids long. In DNA form, the CDR3 reads TGTGCCAGCAGTGACCTAGCGGGAGGGGACTACAATGAGCAGTTCTTC. Protein product: CASSDLAGGDYNEQFF.

This sequence joins TRBV9 and TRBJ2-7, with TRBD1 matching 7 bases. Germline lookup yields CDR1 SGDLS and CDR2 YYNGEE. The CDR3 loop spans 14 amino acids. J gave up 3 bases and V 3 bases, and 6 bases lay outside the gene matches. This chain's CDR3 is CASSGQGFDYEQYF. The CDR3 region has the DNA TGTGCCAGCAGCGGACAGGGATTCGACTACGAGCAGTACTTC. Using reference TRBV9 and TRBJ2-7 for the parts outside the CDR3, the full variable domain is DSGVTQTPKHLITATGQRVTLRCSPRSGDLSVYWYQQSLDQGLQFLIQYYNGEERAKGNILERFSAQQFPDLHSELNLSSLELGDSALYFCASSGQGFDYEQYFGPGTRLTVT.

V and J are TRBV27 and TRBJ2-3; D is undetermined. Trimming stripped 3 bases from V and 3 bases from J, with 7 bases between. The germline V gene has CDR1 MNHEY and CDR2 SMNVEV (reference sequence). This CDR3 spans 13 amino acids. The CDR3 DNA follows: TGTGCCAGCAGTTTCTTTAGTACAGATACGCAGTATTTT. Amino acid sequence: CASSFFSTDTQYF.

Comments on this clone: Other DNA sequences within the sample encode an identical CDR3. The rearrangement uses TRBV7-9 and TRBJ2-1; tentatively, D is TRBD2 (6 bases). Looked up from germline, CDR1 is SEHNR and CDR2 is FQNEAQ (reference sequence). V was shortened by 4 bases and J by 7 bases, with 14 bases between the two germline ends. The CDR3 is 14 residues long. The CDR3 is CASSWGGGGNEQFF. Here the CDR3 DNA reads TGTGCCAGCAGCTGGGGTGGTGGGGGGAATGAGCAGTTCTTC.

CDR3 bases: TGTGCCAGTAGTATCATCGGGAGGGACACCGGGGAGCTGTTTTTT. It yields the protein CASSIIGRDTGELFF. V usage is TRBV19 and J usage is TRBJ2-2; 8 bases fit TRBD2. The trim removed 3 bases at V and 3 bases at J, leaving 3 bases unmatched. There are 15 residues in the CDR3. The germline V gene has CDR1 LNHDA and CDR2 SQIVND (reference sequence).

This rearrangement joins TRBV5-6 to TRBJ2-2, with no clear D. Germline-derived CDR1 and CDR2 are SGHDT and YYEEEE. The germline V and J ends were trimmed by 4 bases and 0 bases, with 7 bases remaining between them. The CDR3 is 14 amino acids. In DNA form, the CDR3 reads TGTGCCAGCAGCCCCGACACGAACACCGGGGAGCTGTTTTTT. This encodes CASSPDTNTGELFF.

The chain has TRBV28 and TRBJ1-5, with D uncertain. Trimming pared 4 bases from V and 0 bases from J, leaving 13 bases between. Germline V CDR1 and CDR2: MDHEN, SYDVKM. The CDR3 spans 16 residues. The chain's CDR3 is CASSSAGVNSNQPQHF. Here the CDR3 DNA reads TGTGCCAGCAGTTCAGCCGGGGTCAATAGCAATCAGCCCCAGCATTTT.

The V gene is TRBV7-9, the J gene TRBJ2-3, with 8 bases identical to TRBD2. CDR1 and CDR2 from the germline V gene are SEHNR and FQNEAQ (reference sequence). V lost 5 bases, J lost 0 bases, and 10 bases stayed unmatched. The CDR3 sequence is 17 residues long. The CDR3 sequence: CASSPRSASGSTDTQYF. The CDR3 DNA follows: TGTGCCAGCAGCCCTCGTTCAGCTAGCGGGAGCACAGATACGCAGTATTTT.

The chain joins TRBV19 to TRBJ2-3; possibly TRBD2 for D (5 bases). Trimming left V 9 bases short and J 1 base short, with 17 bases between. Germline-derived CDR1 and CDR2 are LNHDA and SQIVND (reference sequence). This CDR3 region has 15 residues. The CDR3 DNA follows: TGTGCCAGCGCCCTCGTGGAGGTTGGCACAGATACGCAGTATTTT. It encodes CASALVEVGTDTQYF.

The chain links TRBV4-3 to TRBJ2-7; 11 bases align to TRBD1. Looked up from germline, CDR1 is LGHNA and CDR2 is YSLEER. The CDR3 totals 15 residues. With 2 bases clipped from V and 4 bases from J, the junction kept 4 bases outside the gene matches. DNA for the CDR3: TGCGCCAGCAGCCAATCCGGGACAGGGGGGTACGAGCAGTACTTC. The encoded protein is CASSQSGTGGYEQYF.

V gene TRBV9 combines with J gene TRBJ2-3, with 15 positions matching TRBD2. There are 18 residues in the CDR3. Trimming at V came to 3 bases and at J to 4 bases, leaving 9 bases not matched to a gene. The germline V gene encodes CDR1 SGDLS and CDR2 YYNGEE. DNA of the CDR3: TGTGCCAGCAGCGGAGGACTAGCGGGAGGGCCAGCGGCAGATACGCAGTATTTT. This codes for CASSGGLAGGPAADTQYF. Drawing the rest from reference TRBV9 and TRBJ2-3, the complete variable domain is DSGVTQTPKHLITATGQRVTLRCSPRSGDLSVYWYQQSLDQGLQFLIQYYNGEERAKGNILERFSAQQFPDLHSELNLSSLELGDSALYFCASSGGLAGGPAADTQYFGPGTRLTVL.

The chain combines TRBV19 with TRBJ2-3; D is unresolved. Germline V gene data show CDR1 as LNHDA and CDR2 as SQIVND (reference sequence). The V end was cut by 5 bases, the J end by 5 bases, with 11 bases between. This CDR3 comprises 13 residues. The CDR3: CASSQLPGDTQYF. CDR3 DNA: TGTGCCAGTAGTCAACTCCCTGGAGATACGCAGTATTTT.

Only one count was recorded for this clone. The rearrangement links TRBV19 to TRBJ1-2, with 9 positions matching TRBD1. The V gene's germline CDR1 is LNHDA and CDR2 SQIVND (reference sequence). This CDR3 contains 17 residues. The junction had 12 bases not matched to a gene; V was cut back by 3 bases and J by 4 bases. The CDR3 reads CASSMIKTGGLGYGYTF. The CDR3 DNA reads as TGTGCCAGTAGTATGATCAAGACAGGGGGATTGGGCTATGGCTACACCTTC.